Listed here is a single T cell receptor beta chain. This sample is drawn from a study of blood T cell repertoires in COVID-19. Background on the study: The United States, Italy and Spain supplied acute and convalescent COVID-19 samples. T cells, B-cell-depleted T cells, or PBMCs supplied cDNA or gDNA.

As handled by the study authors: How many nucleated cells were present was estimated from reference gene primer amplification. Using immunoSEQ multiplex PCR, the repertoire was profiled, and TCRdb retains in-frame clones only, with some absent. That table furnishes V, J and clone size, whereas the DNA furnished D and trimming. The sample lists over 250,000 clones; 91% were seen once. CDR1 SGHVS and CDR2 FQNEAQ come from the germline V gene. Losses at the gene ends were 5 bases for V and 6 bases for J; bases not matched to a gene: 8. CDR3 size: 14 residues. This sequence joins TRBV7-8 and TRBJ2-7, with 9 bases matching TRBD2. The sample taken for sequencing was peripheral blood. The receptor comes from a person in their late teens or twenties with COVID-19, enrolled during active disease. CDR3 residues: CASSISGSYREQYF. CDR3 bases: TGTGCCAGCAGCATTAGCGGGAGCTATCGCGAGCAGTACTTC.